The 30 T cell receptor beta chains below were found in one sample sequenced in a study of blood T cell repertoires in COVID-19. Some clones are missing from TCRdb's copy, which holds only in-frame ones; the method was immunoSEQ multiplex PCR. The sample carries 120,000 to 150,000 clones, 75% to 85% recorded once. Input material: peripheral blood. The receptors shown here come from a woman aged 50 to 65 in a cohort sampled during active or convalescent COVID-19.

The chain employs TRBV4-1 and TRBJ1-1, with D possibly TRBD1 on 5 matching bases. The germline V gene has CDR1 MGHRA and CDR2 YSYEKL. V was cut by 3 bases and J by 3 bases, with 26 bases left in between. The CDR3 covers 19 residues. CDR3 nucleotide sequence: TGCGCCAGCAGCCATCCTCCCGTCAGGGTTTTTTCCCAAGACACTGAAGCTTTCTTT. This sequence encodes CASSHPPVRVFSQDTEAFF.

The CDR3 protein is CAWSRGLGSPLHF. The CDR3 DNA reads TGTGCCTGGAGTCGGGGACTTGGTTCACCCCTCCACTTT. The gene calls are TRBV30 and TRBJ1-6, with D perhaps TRBD1 (5 bases). Trimming pared 2 bases from V and 9 bases from J, leaving 11 bases between. The CDR3 contains 13 residues. Germline V lookup: CDR1 GTSNPN, CDR2 SVGIG (reference sequence).

The V call is TRBV2, the J call TRBJ1-1; D is unresolved. Germline values: CDR1 SNHLY, CDR2 FYNNEI. With 4 bases removed from V and 7 bases from J, the gap between germline ends came to 19 bases. CDR3 length: 15 amino acids. The CDR3 DNA follows: TGTGCCAGCAGTGTGACTGGTTATTTCGGCCGTGAAGCTTTCTTT. Translated: CASSVTGYFGREAFF.

The rearrangement joins TRBV4-3 to TRBJ2-1, with D perhaps TRBD2 (7 bases). The V end lost 0 bases, the J end lost 7 bases, and 16 bases lay between the germline ends. The CDR3 sequence is 16 residues long. Germline V gene data show CDR1 as LGHNA and CDR2 as YSLEER. In DNA, the CDR3 is TGCGCCAGCAGCCAAGATAGGGGGGGGGCAACAAATGAGCAGTTCTTC. Translating it yields CASSQDRGGATNEQFF.

CDR3 loop: CASTEADTQYF. CDR3 coding DNA: TGTGCCAGCACCGAGGCGGATACGCAGTATTTT. The chain links TRBV12-3 or TRBV12-4 to TRBJ2-3; D is undetermined. V lost 7 bases and J 6 bases, leaving 8 bases between the germline ends. The CDR3 runs 11 residues.

This chain uses TRBV19 with TRBJ1-5; D might be TRBD1 (6 bases). The V gene's germline CDR1 is LNHDA and CDR2 SQIVND (reference sequence). This CDR3 is built from 16 residues. Trimming took 2 bases from V and 3 from J, leaving 14 bases between them. As DNA, the CDR3 is TGTGCCAGTAGTATACAGGGGAGGGGGGCCAATCAGCCCCAGCATTTT. Its protein product is CASSIQGRGANQPQHF.

This clone has just a few counts. V usage is TRBV19 and J usage is TRBJ2-2; tentatively, D is TRBD1 (5 bases). There are 15 residues in the CDR3. V shed 2 bases and J shed 9 bases, with 16 bases lying between them. The V gene's germline CDR1 is LNHDA and CDR2 SQIVND (reference sequence). The CDR3 is CASSIQGVGVRELFF. For the CDR3, the DNA is TGTGCCAGTAGTATACAGGGTGTCGGCGTCCGGGAGCTGTTTTTT.

The V gene is TRBV23-1, the J gene TRBJ2-6; 7 bases fit TRBD1. TRBV23-1 is noted as an ORF with a role that remains uncertain. This CDR3 is 16 amino acids long. The ends lost 8 bases at V and 0 bases at J; junction bases unmatched: 7. The CDR3, as DNA: TGCGCCAGCGCACAGGGGACCTACTCTGGGGCCAACGTCCTGACTTTC. Encoded protein: CASAQGTYSGANVLTF.

This chain connects TRBV2 to TRBJ2-7; D uncertain. The germline CDR1 and CDR2 sequences are SNHLY and FYNNEI. The CDR3 runs to 14 residues. The V end was cut by 8 bases, the J end by 1 base, with 15 bases between. CDR3: CASLTRPLSYEQYF. The CDR3 DNA follows: TGTGCCAGCCTGACAAGGCCCCTATCCTACGAGCAGTACTTC.

This clone was counted once. The chain links TRBV10-2 to TRBJ2-5; D may be TRBD1 (6 bases). Per the germline V gene, CDR1 is WSHSY and CDR2 is SAAADI. The CDR3 consists of 14 residues. The ends were cut back, 8 bases at V and 1 base at J, with 14 bases in the middle. This CDR3 reads CASQGRGSQETQYF. CDR3 nucleotide sequence: TGCGCCAGCCAGGGGCGAGGCAGCCAAGAGACCCAGTACTTC.

In regard to this clone: A read error may be the cause here, since a much bigger clone is one base away. J is TRBJ1-6 and V is TRBV12-3 or TRBV12-4; TRBD1 matches 8 bases. The ends lost 6 bases at V and 5 bases at J; junction bases unmatched: 0. The CDR3 covers 13 residues. CDR3 DNA: TGTGCCAGCAGGACAGGGGATAATTCACCCCTCCACTTT. Protein: CASRTGDNSPLHF.

V usage is TRBV7-9 and J usage is TRBJ1-5, with 8 nucleotides matching TRBD1. The germline gives CDR1 SEHNR, CDR2 FQNEAQ (reference sequence). V lost 8 bases, J lost 1 base, and 7 bases stayed unmatched. The CDR3 runs 15 residues. CDR3 protein: CASSETGDSNQPQHF. The CDR3 region has the DNA TGTGCCAGCTCGGAGACAGGGGACAGCAATCAGCCCCAGCATTTT. Full variable domain (rest looked up from reference TRBV7-9 and TRBJ1-5): DTGVSQNPRHKITKRGQNVTFRCDPISEHNRLYWYRQTLGQGPEFLTYFQNEAQLEKSRLLSDRFSAERPKGSFSTLEIQRTEQGDSAMYLCASSETGDSNQPQHFGDGTRLSIL.

V and J are TRBV5-6 and TRBJ2-7; 9 bases are shared with TRBD1. The CDR3 covers 17 residues. The trim removed 4 bases at V and 1 base at J, leaving 12 bases unmatched. Germline-derived CDR1 and CDR2 are SGHDT and YYEEEE. The chain's CDR3 is CASSHAPGQGASYEQYF. The CDR3, as DNA: TGTGCCAGCAGCCATGCCCCGGGACAGGGTGCTTCCTACGAGCAGTACTTC.

CDR3 sequence reads: CASSPPQGLPNQPQHF. The CDR3 DNA reads as TGTGCCAGCTCACCACCTCAGGGCCTACCTAATCAGCCCCAGCATTTT. The genes are TRBV18 and TRBJ1-5; D might be TRBD1 (5 bases). Trimming removed 0 bases from V and 4 bases from J, with 13 bases in between. CDR3 length: 16 amino acids. Germline CDR1 and CDR2: KGHSH and LQKENI.

The chain recombines TRBV7-9 with TRBJ1-6; tentative D call: TRBD1 (5 bases). This CDR3 is built from 14 residues. In germline, CDR1 is SEHNR, CDR2 FQNEAQ (reference sequence). V lost 5 bases and J 8 bases, leaving 13 bases between the germline ends. CDR3 coding DNA: TGTGCCAGCAGCCAGGACACCTGGCATTCACCCCTCCACTTT. Its translation is CASSQDTWHSPLHF.

The chain uses TRBV7-2 and TRBJ2-2; 14 bases fit TRBD2. V lost 5 bases to trimming and J lost 7 bases; unmatched junction nucleotides: 3. This CDR3 is built from 15 residues. Germline V gene lookup returns CDR1 SGHTA and CDR2 FQGNSA. The CDR3 DNA is TGTGCCAGCAGCCGGACTAGCGGGGGGCGCGGGGAGCTGTTTTTT. Residues: CASSRTSGGRGELFF.

This chain connects TRBV4-1 to TRBJ2-3; 8 nucleotides match TRBD2. CDR1 is MGHRA, CDR2 YSYEKL, per germline. With V trimmed by 4 bases and J by 4 bases, 7 bases remained unmatched. The CDR3 extends over 15 amino acids. CDR3: CASSLGGGFSDTQYF. The CDR3, as DNA: TGCGCCAGCAGCCTCGGGGGGGGGTTTTCAGATACGCAGTATTTT.

This clone has only a few counts. As DNA, the CDR3 is TGCGCCAGCAGCTCGGGGCGGGGGGGCCGGTCCTACAATGAGCAGTTCTTC. Residues: CASSSGRGGRSYNEQFF. The chain couples TRBV5-1 to TRBJ2-1; 9 positions match TRBD2. Germline CDR1 reads SGHRS; CDR2 reads YFSETQ. V trimming: 3 bases; J trimming: 1 base; junction bases outside the gene matches: 8. The CDR3 runs to 17 residues.

This sequence joins TRBV2 and TRBJ2-2; 9 bases are a match to TRBD2. Germline V CDR1 and CDR2: SNHLY, FYNNEI. V shed 4 bases, J shed 4 bases, and the junction held 4 bases outside the gene matches. The CDR3 length is 15 residues. This CDR3 is CASSVLRGGTGELFF. The DNA for the CDR3 is TGTGCCAGCAGTGTGTTGCGGGGGGGCACCGGGGAGCTGTTTTTT.

For the CDR3, the DNA is TGCGCCAGCAGCTTGGACAGGGCTCGTAATTCACCCCTCCACTTT. Translation gives CASSLDRARNSPLHF. The J gene is TRBJ1-6, the V gene TRBV5-1; tentative D call: TRBD1 (6 bases). Germline CDR1 SGHRS, CDR2 YFSETQ. CDR3 size: 15 residues. Trimming removed 0 bases at V and 6 bases at J, with 10 bases between.

This clone was seen a handful of times. The chain carries TRBV7-2 and TRBJ1-2; 9 positions agree with TRBD1. Germline V gene sequence: CDR1 SGHTA, CDR2 FQGNSA. This CDR3 has 15 amino acids. The ends lost 3 bases at V and 5 bases at J; junction bases unmatched: 7. Here the CDR3 DNA reads TGTGCCAGCAGCTTGGAGGGGGGACAGGGATATGGCTACACCTTC. It codes for CASSLEGGQGYGYTF. The complete variable domain, with remaining parts taken from reference TRBV7-2 and TRBJ1-2, reads GAGVSQSPSNKVTEKGKDVELRCDPISGHTALYWYRQSLGQGLEFLIYFQGNSAPDKSGLPSDRFSAERTGGSVSTLTIQRTQQEDSAVYLCASSLEGGQGYGYTFGSGTRLTVV.

V is TRBV4-1 and J is TRBJ1-5, with TRBD1 identical over 8 bases. CDR1 is MGHRA, CDR2 YSYEKL, per germline. With 4 bases clipped from V and 6 bases from J, the junction kept 8 bases outside the gene matches. CDR3 size: 15 residues. The CDR3, as DNA: TGCGCCAGCAGCCCTACCCCAGGGGGCTCTCAGCCCCAGCATTTT. Translating gives CASSPTPGGSQPQHF.

This rearrangement joins TRBV12-3 or TRBV12-4 to TRBJ1-5; no firm D call. This CDR3 comprises 12 residues. V lost 5 bases and J lost 6, with 8 bases in between. The CDR3 coding sequence is TGTGCCAGCAGTATACTAGGTCAGCCCCAGCATTTT. Its translation: CASSILGQPQHF.

The rearrangement uses TRBV5-1 and TRBJ2-1; a possible D gene is TRBD2 (6 bases). This CDR3 comprises 14 residues. Trimming left V 5 bases short and J 6 bases short, with 15 bases between. The V gene's germline CDR1 is SGHRS and CDR2 YFSETQ. The CDR3 DNA reads as TGCGCCAGCAGTCTTGGCGGGGTAGCCAATGAGCAGTTCTTC. Amino acids: CASSLGGVANEQFF.

This clone was recorded a few times. V usage is TRBV6-1 and J usage is TRBJ2-5, with D possibly TRBD2 on 5 matching bases. Per germline, CDR1 MNHNS and CDR2 SASEGT. This CDR3 region has 16 residues. Trimming removed 1 base at V and 2 bases at J, with 14 bases between. The CDR3 DNA follows: TGTGCCAGCAGTGAAGGCGGGTTACCTACTCAAGAGACCCAGTACTTC. Translation: CASSEGGLPTQETQYF.

J is TRBJ1-1 and V is TRBV7-9; 10 nucleotides line up with TRBD1. With V trimmed by 5 bases and J by 6 bases, 9 bases remained unmatched. CDR1 and CDR2 (germline): SEHNR, FQNEAQ (reference sequence). CDR3 length equals 15 residues. Written as DNA, the CDR3 is TGTGCCAGCAGCGGCGGGGACAGGGGATGGGCTGAAGCTTTCTTT. Translation: CASSGGDRGWAEAFF.

V and J are TRBV7-2 and TRBJ1-6, with TRBD1 as a possible D gene (5 bases). The ends were cut back, 1 base at V and 10 bases at J, with 17 bases in the middle. Germline CDR1 and CDR2: SGHTA and FQGNSA. The CDR3 is 16 amino acids. The CDR3 DNA is TGTGCCAGCAGCTTAGACATTAGGGGCGGTCGGTCACCCCTCCACTTT. It translates to CASSLDIRGGRSPLHF.

The V and J genes are TRBV12-2 and TRBJ2-1; no check of the table's D call, TRBD2, against the DNA was made. TRBV12-2 is a recognized pseudogene. The CDR3 sequence is 15 residues long. CDR3 in DNA: TGTGCAAGTCGCTCCCGGGGTGCTTCCTACAATGAGCAGTTCTTC. Its translation: CASRSRGASYNEQFF.

The gene calls are TRBV9 and TRBJ1-3, with 8 bases lining up with TRBD1. The germline V gene has CDR1 SGDLS and CDR2 YYNGEE. The CDR3 has 16 amino acids. After removal of 3 bases from V and 2 bases from J, the junction contained 7 bases not matched to a gene. The CDR3 loop reads CASSAGDRGTGNTIYF. The CDR3 coding sequence is TGTGCCAGCAGCGCCGGAGACAGGGGAACTGGAAACACCATATATTTT.

The rearrangement links TRBV10-3 to TRBJ1-1, with TRBD1 identical over 8 bases. Trimming took 9 bases from V and 1 from J; bases not matched to a gene: 7. CDR1 is ENHRY and CDR2 is SYGVKD in the germline V gene. This CDR3 has 14 residues. CDR3 sequence reads: CAISNRGENTEAFF. The CDR3 bases are TGTGCCATTTCAAACAGGGGGGAGAACACTGAAGCTTTCTTT.